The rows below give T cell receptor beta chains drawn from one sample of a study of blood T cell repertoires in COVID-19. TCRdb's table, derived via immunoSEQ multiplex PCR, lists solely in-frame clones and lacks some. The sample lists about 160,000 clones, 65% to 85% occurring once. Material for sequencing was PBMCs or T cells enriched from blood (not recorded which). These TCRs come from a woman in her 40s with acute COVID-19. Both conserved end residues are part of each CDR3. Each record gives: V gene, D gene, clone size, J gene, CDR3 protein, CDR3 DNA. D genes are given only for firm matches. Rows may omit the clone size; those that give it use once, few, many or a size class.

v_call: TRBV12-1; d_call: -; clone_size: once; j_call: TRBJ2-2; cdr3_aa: CARAKTGELFF; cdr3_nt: TGTGCCCGCGCCAAGACCGGGGAGCTGTTTTTT
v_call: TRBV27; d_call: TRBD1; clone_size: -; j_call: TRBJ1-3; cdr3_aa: CASSRKTGPLSGNTIYF; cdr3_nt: TGTGCCAGCAGTCGCAAGACAGGGCCCCTCTCTGGAAACACCATATATTTT
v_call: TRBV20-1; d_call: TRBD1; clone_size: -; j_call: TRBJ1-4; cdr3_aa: CSARDRGRLFF; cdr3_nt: TGCAGTGCCCGGGACAGGGGGCGATTGTTTTTT
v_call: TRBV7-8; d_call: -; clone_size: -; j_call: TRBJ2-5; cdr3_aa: CASSFLQETQYF; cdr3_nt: TGTGCCAGCAGCTTTCTTCAGGAGACCCAGTACTTC
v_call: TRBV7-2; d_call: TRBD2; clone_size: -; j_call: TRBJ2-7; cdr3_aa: CASSLGETSGRREQYF; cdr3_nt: TGTGCCAGCAGCTTAGGGGAGACTAGCGGGAGAAGGGAGCAGTACTTC
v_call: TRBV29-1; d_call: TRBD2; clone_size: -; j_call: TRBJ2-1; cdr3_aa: CSVVGTRGGNEQFF; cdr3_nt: TGCAGCGTTGTGGGGACTAGAGGGGGCAATGAGCAGTTCTTC
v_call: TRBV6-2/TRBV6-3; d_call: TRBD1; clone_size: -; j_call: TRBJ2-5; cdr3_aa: CASSQDRIETQYF; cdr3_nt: TGTGCCAGCAGTCAGGACAGGATAGAGACCCAGTACTTC
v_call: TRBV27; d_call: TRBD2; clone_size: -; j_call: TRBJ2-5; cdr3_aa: CASSGTSGRETQYF; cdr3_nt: TGTGCCAGCAGTGGGACTAGCGGGAGAGAGACCCAGTACTTC
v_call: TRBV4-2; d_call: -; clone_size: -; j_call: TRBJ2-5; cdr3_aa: CASSQSSQEGETQYF; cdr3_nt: TGTGCCAGCAGCCAGTCCTCCCAGGAGGGGGAGACCCAGTACTTC
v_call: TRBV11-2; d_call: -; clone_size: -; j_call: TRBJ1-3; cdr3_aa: CASSLAQTGNTIYF; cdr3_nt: TGTGCCAGCAGCTTAGCACAGACTGGAAACACCATATATTTT
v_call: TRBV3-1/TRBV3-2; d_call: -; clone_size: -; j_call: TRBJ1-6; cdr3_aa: CASSARQSSPLHF; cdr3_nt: TGTGCCAGCAGCGCCCGACAGAGTTCACCCCTCCACTTT
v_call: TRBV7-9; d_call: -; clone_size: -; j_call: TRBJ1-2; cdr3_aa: CASSPPGLNYGYTF; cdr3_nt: TGTGCCAGCAGCCCACCCGGACTTAACTATGGCTACACCTTC
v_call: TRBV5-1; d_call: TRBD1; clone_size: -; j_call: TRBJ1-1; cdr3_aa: CASSQSTGANTEAFF; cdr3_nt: TGCGCCAGCAGCCAATCGACAGGGGCGAACACTGAAGCTTTCTTT
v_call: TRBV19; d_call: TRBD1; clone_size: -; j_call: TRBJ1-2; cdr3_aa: CASSYRGRGYTF; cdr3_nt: TGTGCCAGTAGTTACAGGGGTCGCGGCTACACCTTC
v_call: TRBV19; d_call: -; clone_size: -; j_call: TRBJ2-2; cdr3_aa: CASSTGTYTGELFF; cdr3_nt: TGTGCCAGTAGTACCGGGACTTACACCGGGGAGCTGTTTTTT
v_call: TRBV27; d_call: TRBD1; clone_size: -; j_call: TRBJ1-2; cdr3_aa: CASSPLLDRGFHGYTF; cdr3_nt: TGTGCCAGCAGTCCCCTCCTGGACAGGGGCTTCCATGGCTACACCTTC
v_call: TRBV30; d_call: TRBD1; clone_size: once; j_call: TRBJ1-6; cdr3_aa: CAWTAGQPNSPLHF; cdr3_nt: TGTGCCTGGACTGCGGGACAGCCAAATTCACCCCTCCACTTT
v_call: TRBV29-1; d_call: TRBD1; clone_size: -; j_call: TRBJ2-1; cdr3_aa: CQGASYNEQFF; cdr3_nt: TGCCAGGGGGCCTCCTACAATGAGCAGTTCTTC
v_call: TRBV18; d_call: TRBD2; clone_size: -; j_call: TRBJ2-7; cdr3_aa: CASSPRLADFHEQYF; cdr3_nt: TGTGCCAGCTCACCAAGACTAGCAGATTTCCACGAGCAGTACTTC
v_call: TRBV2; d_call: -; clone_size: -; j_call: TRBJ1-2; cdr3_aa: CASMAGGGYGYTF; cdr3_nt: TGTGCCAGCATGGCGGGGGGCGGCTATGGCTACACCTTC
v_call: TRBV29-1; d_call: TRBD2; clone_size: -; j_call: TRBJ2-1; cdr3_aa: CSGRLAGGTYNEQFF; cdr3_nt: TGCAGCGGAAGACTAGCGGGAGGGACCTACAATGAGCAGTTCTTC
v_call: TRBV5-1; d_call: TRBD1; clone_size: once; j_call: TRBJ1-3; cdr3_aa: CASSLMTGEVGNTIYF; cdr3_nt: TGCGCCAGCAGCTTGATGACAGGGGAGGTTGGAAACACCATATATTTT
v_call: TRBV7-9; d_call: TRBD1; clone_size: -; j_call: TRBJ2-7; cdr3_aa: CASSPPLGQGGYEQYF; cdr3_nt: TGTGCCAGCAGCCCCCCACTGGGACAGGGGGGCTACGAGCAGTACTTC
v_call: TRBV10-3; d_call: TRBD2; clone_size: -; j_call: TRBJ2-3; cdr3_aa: CAIRQDSSGRRDTQYF; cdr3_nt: TGTGCCATCAGACAAGACAGTAGCGGGCGTAGGGATACGCAGTATTTT
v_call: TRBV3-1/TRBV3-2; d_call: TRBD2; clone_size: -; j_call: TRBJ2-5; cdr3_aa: CASSQERGLAGARLRETQYF; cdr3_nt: TGTGCCAGCAGCCAAGAGAGGGGACTAGCGGGAGCGCGTCTACGGGAGACCCAGTACTTC
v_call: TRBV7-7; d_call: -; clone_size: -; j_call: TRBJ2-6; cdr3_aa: CASSPGGSGANVLTF; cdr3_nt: TGTGCTAGCAGCCCTGGAGGCTCTGGGGCCAACGTCCTGACTTTC
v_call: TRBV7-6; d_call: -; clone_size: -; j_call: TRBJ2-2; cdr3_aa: CASSPRRLGGTGELFF; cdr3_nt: TGTGCCAGCAGCCCCCGGCGGCTAGGCGGCACCGGGGAGCTGTTTTTT
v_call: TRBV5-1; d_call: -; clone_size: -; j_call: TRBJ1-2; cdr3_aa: CASSPEGYYGYTF; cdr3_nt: TGCGCCAGCAGCCCCGAGGGATACTATGGCTACACCTTC
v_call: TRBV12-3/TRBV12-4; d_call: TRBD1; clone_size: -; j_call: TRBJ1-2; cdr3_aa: CASSSTGTGTF; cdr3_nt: TGTGCCAGCAGTTCCACCGGGACAGGGACCTTC
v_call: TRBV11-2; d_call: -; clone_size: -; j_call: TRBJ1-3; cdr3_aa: CASSPLRGSGNTIYF; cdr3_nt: TGTGCCAGCAGCCCACTTAGGGGCTCTGGAAACACCATATATTTT
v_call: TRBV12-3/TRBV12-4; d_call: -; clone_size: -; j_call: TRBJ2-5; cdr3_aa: CASSPSQETQYF; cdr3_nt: TGTGCCAGCAGCCCTTCCCAAGAGACCCAGTACTTC
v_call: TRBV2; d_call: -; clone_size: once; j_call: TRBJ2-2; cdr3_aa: CASTGYTSNTGELFF; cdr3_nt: TGTGCCAGCACAGGTTACACTTCGAACACCGGGGAGCTGTTTTTT
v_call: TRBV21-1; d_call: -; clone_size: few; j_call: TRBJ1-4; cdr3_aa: CASSTHPGLLNEEEKLFF; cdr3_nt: TGTGCCAGCAGCACACACCCCGGATTACTCAACGAGGAGGAAAAACTGTTTTTT
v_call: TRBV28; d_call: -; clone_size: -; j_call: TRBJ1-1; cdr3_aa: CASSSLGLRLTWDTEAFF; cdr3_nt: TGTGCCAGCAGTTCGTTGGGGCTACGATTGACCTGGGACACTGAAGCTTTCTTT
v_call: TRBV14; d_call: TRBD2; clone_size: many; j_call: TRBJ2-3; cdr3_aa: CASSQSNVGTRLLSDTQYF; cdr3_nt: TGTGCCAGCAGCCAATCTAACGTCGGGACTAGATTGTTATCGGATACGCAGTATTTT
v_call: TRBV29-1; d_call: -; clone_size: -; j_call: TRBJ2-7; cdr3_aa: CSARVGSEQYF; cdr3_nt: TGCAGCGCTCGGGTTGGGAGCGAGCAGTACTTC
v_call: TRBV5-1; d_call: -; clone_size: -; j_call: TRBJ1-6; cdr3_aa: CASSSGDRAYNSPLHF; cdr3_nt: TGCGCCAGCAGCTCAGGGGATAGGGCCTATAATTCACCCCTCCACTTT
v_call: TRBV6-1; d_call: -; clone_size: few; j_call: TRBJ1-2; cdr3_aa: CASSDKGNYGYTF; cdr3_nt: TGTGCCAGCAGTGACAAGGGGAACTATGGCTACACCTTC
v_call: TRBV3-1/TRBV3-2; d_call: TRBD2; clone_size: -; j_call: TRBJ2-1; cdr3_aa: CASSQAQGAGGWYEQFF; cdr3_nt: TGTGCCAGCAGCCAGGCGCAAGGAGCGGGAGGTTGGTATGAGCAGTTCTTC
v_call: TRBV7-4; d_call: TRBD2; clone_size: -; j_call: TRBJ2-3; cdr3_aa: CAIQGLVMTPSTDTQYF; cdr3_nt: TGTGCTATCCAGGGACTAGTGATGACGCCTAGCACAGATACGCAGTATTTT
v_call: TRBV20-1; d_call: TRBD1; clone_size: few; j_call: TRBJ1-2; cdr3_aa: CSADRGVGYTF; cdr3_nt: TGCAGTGCGGACAGGGGCGTGGGCTACACCTTC
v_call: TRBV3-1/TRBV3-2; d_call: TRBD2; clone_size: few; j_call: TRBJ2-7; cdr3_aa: CASSNSGRYEQYF; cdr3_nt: TGTGCCAGCAGCAATAGCGGGAGGTACGAGCAGTACTTC
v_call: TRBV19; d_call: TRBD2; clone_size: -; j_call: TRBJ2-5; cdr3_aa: CASSIGVLLASQETQYF; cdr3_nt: TGTGCCAGTAGTATAGGGGTCCTACTAGCGTCCCAAGAGACCCAGTACTTC
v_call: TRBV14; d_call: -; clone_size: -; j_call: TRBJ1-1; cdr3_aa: CASSPWGEDTEAFF; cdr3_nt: TGTGCCAGCAGCCCGTGGGGCGAGGACACTGAAGCTTTCTTT
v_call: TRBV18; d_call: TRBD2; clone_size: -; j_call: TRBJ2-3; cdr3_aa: CASSLGLAGVTDTQYF; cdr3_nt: TGTGCCAGCTCACTGGGACTAGCGGGAGTCACAGATACGCAGTATTTT
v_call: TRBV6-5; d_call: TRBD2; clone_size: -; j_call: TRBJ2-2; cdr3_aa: CASSSVSAGVTGELFF; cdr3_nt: TGTGCCAGCAGTTCCGTTTCAGCGGGAGTAACTGGGGAGCTGTTTTTT